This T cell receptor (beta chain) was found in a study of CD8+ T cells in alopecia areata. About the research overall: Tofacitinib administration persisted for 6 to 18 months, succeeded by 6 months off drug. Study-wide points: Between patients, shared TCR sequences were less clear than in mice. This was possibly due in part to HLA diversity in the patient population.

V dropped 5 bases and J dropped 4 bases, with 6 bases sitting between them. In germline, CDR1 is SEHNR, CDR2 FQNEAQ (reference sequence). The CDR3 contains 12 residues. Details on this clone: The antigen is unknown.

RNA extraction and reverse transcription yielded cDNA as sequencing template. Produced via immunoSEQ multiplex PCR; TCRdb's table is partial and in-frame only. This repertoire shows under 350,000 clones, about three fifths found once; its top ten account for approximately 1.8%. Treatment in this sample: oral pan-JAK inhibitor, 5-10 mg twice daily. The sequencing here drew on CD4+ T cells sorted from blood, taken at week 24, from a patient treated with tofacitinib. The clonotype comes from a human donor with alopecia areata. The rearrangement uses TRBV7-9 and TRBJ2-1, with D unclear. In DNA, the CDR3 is TGTGCCAGCAGCCTTTATTACAATGAGCAGTTCTTC. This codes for CASSLYYNEQFF.